This TCR beta chain was documented in a study of cytomegalovirus exposure and HLA in healthy donors. Researchers ran the PCR with 60 Vbeta and 13 Jbeta primers. The method was immunoSEQ multiplex PCR; TCRdb's version includes in-frame clones alone and lacks a portion of them. The sample shows around 61,000 clones, about 80% of them seen only once. V trimming: 3 bases; J trimming: 6 bases; junction bases outside the gene matches: 6. This CDR3 spans 15 amino acids. From germline, CDR1 is SNHLY and CDR2 FYNNEI. This clone was seen just once. The antigen is not known. Study-wide results and caveats: One variant, a missense change in DCLRE1C, was linked in a later analysis to TCR beta V- and J-gene trimming. Reports described diagnosis of cytomegalovirus status by the classifier as highly specific and sensitive. Most TCR sequences were seen very rarely across donors, but some public TCRs occurred in many.

The clonotype originates from a man between 40 and 49 years old in good health and CMV-seronegative. The V and J genes are TRBV2 and TRBJ1-2; 11 bases align to TRBD1. Sequencing used PBMCs. CDR3 residues: CASSELRTGGDGYTF. For the CDR3, the DNA is TGTGCCAGCAGTGAGTTACGGACAGGGGGCGATGGCTACACCTTC.